The sequence of this T cell receptor (beta chain) was determined in a study of blood T cell repertoires in COVID-19. Background on the study: PBMCs, B-cell-depleted T cells, or T cells were the source of the cDNA or gDNA that made up the material.

Under the authors' procedure: Estimation of nucleated cell counts was performed using reference gene primer amplification. The data were produced by immunoSEQ multiplex PCR, yet TCRdb's version contains in-frame clones alone and is incomplete. D and trimming were read from the DNA, whereas the V and J calls and clone size are those reported in that table. The sample includes a few hundred thousand clones, around nine tenths of them seen just once. Source material: peripheral blood. The clonotype comes from a man in his fifties or sixties with acute or convalescent COVID-19.

CDR3 protein: CASSVGAGTYEQYF. The CDR3 bases are TGTGCCAGCAGCGTCGGAGCGGGAACCTACGAGCAGTACTTC. The chain employs TRBV9 and TRBJ2-7, with 7 bases that match TRBD2. The V gene end was trimmed by 2 bases and the J gene end by 2 bases; junction bases not matched to a gene: 4. The CDR3 has 14 residues. Germline loops: CDR1 SGDLS, CDR2 YYNGEE. The variable domain in full, completed from reference TRBV9 and TRBJ2-7, reads DSGVTQTPKHLITATGQRVTLRCSPRSGDLSVYWYQQSLDQGLQFLIQYYNGEERAKGNILERFSAQQFPDLHSELNLSSLELGDSALYFCASSVGAGTYEQYFGPGTRLTVT.